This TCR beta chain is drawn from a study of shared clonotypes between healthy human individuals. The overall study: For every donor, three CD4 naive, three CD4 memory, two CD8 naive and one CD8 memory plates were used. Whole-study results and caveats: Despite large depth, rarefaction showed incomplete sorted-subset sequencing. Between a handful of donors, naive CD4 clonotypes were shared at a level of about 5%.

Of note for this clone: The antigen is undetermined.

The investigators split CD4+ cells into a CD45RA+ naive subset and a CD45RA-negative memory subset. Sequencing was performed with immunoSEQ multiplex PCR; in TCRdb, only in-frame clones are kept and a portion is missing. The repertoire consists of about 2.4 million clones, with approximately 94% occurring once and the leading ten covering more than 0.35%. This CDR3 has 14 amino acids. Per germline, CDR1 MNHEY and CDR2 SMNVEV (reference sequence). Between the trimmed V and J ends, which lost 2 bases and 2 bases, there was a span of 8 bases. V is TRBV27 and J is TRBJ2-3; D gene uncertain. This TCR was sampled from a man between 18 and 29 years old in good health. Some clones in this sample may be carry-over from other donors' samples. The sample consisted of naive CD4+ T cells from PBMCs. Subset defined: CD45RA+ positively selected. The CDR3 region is CASSLAAPTDTQYF. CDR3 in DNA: TGTGCCAGCAGTTTAGCGGCCCCCACAGATACGCAGTATTTT.